This T cell receptor beta chain came from a study of vaccination effects on CD4 cells after COVID-19. Study findings and constraints: Healthy vaccinees' vaccine-induced clones included only 1 of 255 that recognized common cold coronaviruses.

Produced via immunoSEQ multiplex PCR; TCRdb's table is partial and in-frame only. This sample has around 46,000 clones; over 60% occur once, and the top ten carry about 14%. As to this clone: Antigen: not known.

Peptide-pool stimulation followed by sequencing identified expanded antigen-specific CD4+ clonotypes in the ViraFEST assay. Investigators separated out CD4+ T cells once around nine days of culture had passed. Participants received two doses of either the BNT162b2 or mRNA-1273 vaccine. Nobody among the vaccine recipients had prior SARS-CoV-2 infection (nucleocapsid antibodies were negative). The researchers cultured approximately 2.1 million PBMC per well with 9.5 to 10 IU/ml IL-2 and around 9.5 ug/ml peptides. The germline V gene encodes CDR1 SGHRS and CDR2 YFSETQ. This CDR3 is built from 13 residues. With 6 bases removed from V and 7 bases from J, the gap between germline ends came to 14 bases.

The receptor's source is a human donor who received a COVID-19 vaccine. The sequencing here drew on CD4+ T cells from PBMCs cultured with HCoV-OC43 spike peptides, taken after COVID-19 vaccination. Regarding subset: HCoV-OC43 spike overlapping peptide pool stimulation. The chain recombines TRBV5-1 with TRBJ2-4, with D possibly being TRBD2 (5 bases). CDR3 sequence: CASKIEGGNIQYF. The CDR3 DNA is TGCGCCAGCAAGATCGAGGGCGGGAACATTCAGTACTTC.